One sample yielded the 15 T cell receptor beta chains listed below, sequenced in a study of OX40 agonist ivuxolimab in advanced cancers. Data came from immunoSEQ multiplex PCR; TCRdb stores just in-frame clones and leaves some out. This sample has 120,000 or so clones, with 93% found just once. The sequencing used CD4+ or CD8+ T cells sorted from blood, collected in a trial of the OX40 agonist ivuxolimab. The receptors come from an adult with an advanced solid tumor such as melanoma, head and neck, liver or kidney cancer.

The gene calls are TRBV6-1 and TRBJ1-6; TRBD1 agrees at 8 bases. The CDR3 is 14 amino acids. Per germline, CDR1 MNHNS and CDR2 SASEGT. V lost 6 bases, J lost 5 bases, and 3 bases stayed unmatched. CDR3 DNA sequence: TGTGCCAGCAGCATACAGGGGGATAATTCACCCCTCCACTTT. This sequence encodes CASSIQGDNSPLHF.

The rearrangement joins TRBV28 to TRBJ1-2; D unresolved. Germline CDR1 and CDR2: MDHEN and SYDVKM. The germline V and J ends were trimmed by 7 bases and 4 bases, with 10 bases remaining between them. The CDR3 sequence is 12 residues long. The CDR3 protein is CASTLGAYGYTF. Here the CDR3 DNA reads TGTGCCAGCACCCTGGGAGCCTATGGCTACACCTTC.

This clone has only one observation. The chain combines TRBV15 with TRBJ1-6, with D uncertain. Per the germline V gene, CDR1 is LNHNV and CDR2 is YYDKDF (reference sequence). The CDR3 sequence is 14 residues long. V shed 0 bases and J shed 6 bases, with 6 bases lying between them. This CDR3 is CATSRDQSNSPLHF. CDR3 nucleotides: TGTGCCACCAGCAGAGATCAAAGTAATTCACCCCTCCACTTT.

This chain uses TRBV6-6 with TRBJ1-4; TRBD1 agrees at 9 bases. Germline V gene sequence: CDR1 MNHNY, CDR2 SVGAGI (reference sequence). This CDR3 region has 13 residues. The ends lost 10 bases at V and 8 bases at J; junction bases unmatched: 8. This CDR3 is CATLTGGLEKLFF. CDR3 sequence (DNA): TGTGCCACCTTGACAGGGGGATTAGAAAAACTGTTTTTT.

The rearrangement links TRBV6-5 to TRBJ2-1; 8 bases fit TRBD2. The V and J ends lost 0 bases and 0 bases, in that order; junction bases with no gene match: 1. This CDR3 spans 16 amino acids. Germline loops: CDR1 MNHEY, CDR2 SVGAGI. The CDR3 DNA reads as TGTGCCAGCAGTTACTCCAGCGGGAGCTCCTACAATGAGCAGTTCTTC. This encodes CASSYSSGSSYNEQFF.

This clone occurred once. The gene calls are TRBV30 and TRBJ1-4; D unclear. Germline V gene lookup returns CDR1 GTSNPN and CDR2 SVGIG (reference sequence). The CDR3 has 15 amino acids. With 3 bases removed from V and 0 bases from J, the gap between germline ends came to 11 bases. The CDR3 sequence: CAWSARRATNEKLFF. DNA for the CDR3: TGTGCCTGGAGCGCCCGGAGGGCAACTAATGAAAAACTGTTTTTT.

The chain is built from TRBV27 and TRBJ1-5; no reliable D call. Germline V gene sequence: CDR1 MNHEY, CDR2 SMNVEV (reference sequence). Trimming took off 3 bases at V and 7 bases at J, with 10 bases between the two ends. The CDR3 covers 13 residues. The CDR3 nucleotides are TGTGCCAGCAGTTTGGGTGTGTGGCAGCCCCAGCATTTT. It yields the protein CASSLGVWQPQHF.

The chain carries TRBV29-1 and TRBJ1-1, with a possible D match to TRBD1 (5 bases). Germline assignment: CDR1 SQVTM and CDR2 ANQGSEA. The V and J ends lost 4 bases and 3 bases respectively, with 12 bases between them. CDR3 length: 13 amino acids. CDR3 coding DNA: TGCAGCGTTGCACGGGGGATTGACACTGAAGCTTTCTTT. The encoded protein is CSVARGIDTEAFF.

This clone occurred once. V usage is TRBV28 and J usage is TRBJ1-1; D might be TRBD1 (5 bases). Trimming cost V 3 bases and J 1 base, with 9 bases left between them. Germline CDR1 and CDR2: MDHEN and SYDVKM. The CDR3 loop spans 14 amino acids. The CDR3 sequence is CASSLDGTNTEAFF. CDR3 bases: TGTGCCAGCAGTTTGGACGGGACGAACACTGAAGCTTTCTTT.

As regards this clone: One junction end disagrees with the germline gene, perhaps due to a read error. The chain links TRBV2 to TRBJ2-3, with TRBD1 as a possible D gene (5 bases). This CDR3 comprises 11 residues. Germline-derived CDR1 and CDR2 are SNHLY and FYNNEI. The CDR3 DNA reads TGTGCCAGCAGCCCCAGGGCCCTCAGTCATTTT. Protein: CASSPRALSHF.

The chain employs TRBV18 and TRBJ1-1; D is unresolved. Trimming removed 3 bases from V and 3 bases from J, with 11 bases in between. This CDR3 spans 14 amino acids. Germline V gene lookup returns CDR1 KGHSH and CDR2 LQKENI. For the CDR3, the DNA is TGTGCCAGCTCACCGACACTCTCCGACACTGAAGCTTTCTTT. The encoded protein is CASSPTLSDTEAFF. Combining the CDR3 with reference TRBV18 and TRBJ1-1 gives the whole variable domain NAGVMQNPRHLVRRRGQEARLRCSPMKGHSHVYWYRQLPEEGLKFMVYLQKENIIDESGMPKERFSAEFPKEGPSILRIQQVVRGDSAAYFCASSPTLSDTEAFFGQGTRLTVV.

This clone was seen once. The chain uses TRBV9 and TRBJ2-7; either TRBD1 or TRBD2 may fit D (5 bases each). V was cut by 4 bases and J by 2 bases, with 13 bases left in between. CDR3 size: 14 residues. Germline-derived CDR1 and CDR2 are SGDLS and YYNGEE. The DNA for the CDR3 is TGTGCCAGCAGCATTAGCCAGGGACCCTACGAGCAGTACTTC. It encodes CASSISQGPYEQYF.

V and J are TRBV7-9 and TRBJ2-2; the D gene is possibly TRBD2 (6 bases). There are 14 residues in the CDR3. V lost 5 bases, J lost 6 bases, and 13 bases lay in between. In germline, CDR1 is SEHNR, CDR2 FQNEAQ (reference sequence). This CDR3 is CASSRGDLAGELFF. CDR3 nucleotide sequence: TGTGCCAGCAGCCGCGGGGACTTGGCCGGGGAGCTGTTTTTT.

The genes are TRBV7-2 and TRBJ1-4; D possibly corresponds to TRBD1 (5 bases). The CDR3 has 15 residues. Germline CDR1 is SGHTA and CDR2 is FQGNSA. Trimming removed 5 bases at V and 3 bases at J, with 13 bases between. CDR3 amino acids: CASSPQGLSNEKLFF. CDR3 bases: TGTGCCAGCAGCCCCCAGGGACTTTCTAATGAAAAACTGTTTTTT.

The V gene is TRBV5-1, the J gene TRBJ1-4; a weak D match, TRBD1 (6 bases). Germline lookup yields CDR1 SGHRS and CDR2 YFSETQ. The CDR3 contains 15 residues. Trimming stripped 3 bases from V and 0 bases from J, with 9 bases between. The chain's CDR3 is CASSSRTATNEKLFF. CDR3 nucleotides: TGCGCCAGCAGCTCTAGGACAGCAACTAATGAAAAACTGTTTTTT.